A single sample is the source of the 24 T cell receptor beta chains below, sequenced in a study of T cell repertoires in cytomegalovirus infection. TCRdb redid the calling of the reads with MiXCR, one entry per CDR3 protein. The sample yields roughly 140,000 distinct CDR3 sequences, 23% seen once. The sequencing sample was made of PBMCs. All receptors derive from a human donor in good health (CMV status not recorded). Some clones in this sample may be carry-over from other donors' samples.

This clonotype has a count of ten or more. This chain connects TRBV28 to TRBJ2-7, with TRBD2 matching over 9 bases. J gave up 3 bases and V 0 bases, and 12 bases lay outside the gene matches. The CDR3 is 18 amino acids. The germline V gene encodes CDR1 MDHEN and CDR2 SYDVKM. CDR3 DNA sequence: TGTGCCAGCAGTTTATGGGACCTCCTTAGCGGGGGACTCTACGAGCAGTACTTC. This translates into CASSLWDLLSGGLYEQYF.

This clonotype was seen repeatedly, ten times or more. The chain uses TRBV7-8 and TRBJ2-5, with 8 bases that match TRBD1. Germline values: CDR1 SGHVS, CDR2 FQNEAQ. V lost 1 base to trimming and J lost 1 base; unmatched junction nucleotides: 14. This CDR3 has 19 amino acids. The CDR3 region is CASSLVVPGGLGIQETQYF. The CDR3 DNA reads TGTGCCAGCAGCTTAGTGGTGCCAGGGGGCTTGGGGATCCAAGAGACCCAGTACTTC.

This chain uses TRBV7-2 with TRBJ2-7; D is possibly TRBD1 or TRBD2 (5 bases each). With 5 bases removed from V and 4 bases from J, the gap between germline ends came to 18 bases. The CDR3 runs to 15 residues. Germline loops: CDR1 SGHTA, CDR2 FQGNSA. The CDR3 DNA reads TGTGCCAGCAGCCCCTGGGCCAGTGGGACGTACGAGCAGTACTTC. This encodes CASSPWASGTYEQYF.

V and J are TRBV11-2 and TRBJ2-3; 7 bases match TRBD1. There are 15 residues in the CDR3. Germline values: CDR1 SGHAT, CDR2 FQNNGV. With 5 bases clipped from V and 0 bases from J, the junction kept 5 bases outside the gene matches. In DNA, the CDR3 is TGTGCCAGCAGCCCCACGGGACAGAGCACAGATACGCAGTATTTT. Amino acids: CASSPTGQSTDTQYF.

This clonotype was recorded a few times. CDR3 nucleotides: TGTGCCAGCAGCTCACTGAGGGGGCGCGCCACAGATACGCAGTATTTT. This sequence encodes CASSSLRGRATDTQYF. The chain combines TRBV7-6 with TRBJ2-3; 7 nucleotides agree with TRBD1. The trim removed 4 bases at V and 2 bases at J, leaving 9 bases unmatched. CDR1 SGHVS and CDR2 FNYEAQ come from the germline V gene. The length of the CDR3 is 16 residues.

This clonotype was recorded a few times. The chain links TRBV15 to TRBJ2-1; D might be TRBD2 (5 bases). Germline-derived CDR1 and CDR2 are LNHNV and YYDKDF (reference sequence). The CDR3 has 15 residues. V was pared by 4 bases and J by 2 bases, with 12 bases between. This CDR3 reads CATSTGGSAYNEQFF. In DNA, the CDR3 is TGTGCCACCAGCACGGGCGGGTCCGCCTACAATGAGCAGTTCTTC.

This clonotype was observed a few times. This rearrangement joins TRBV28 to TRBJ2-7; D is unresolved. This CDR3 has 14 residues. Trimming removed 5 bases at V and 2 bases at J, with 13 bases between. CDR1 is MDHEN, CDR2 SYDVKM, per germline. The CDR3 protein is CASSPPLGPYEQYF. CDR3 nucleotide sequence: TGTGCCAGCAGTCCCCCTCTTGGCCCCTACGAGCAGTACTTC.

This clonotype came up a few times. The CDR3 spells CASSQESTVPYGYTF. For the CDR3, the DNA is TGCGCCAGCAGCCAAGAAAGCACAGTGCCCTATGGCTACACCTTC. The rearrangement uses TRBV4-1 and TRBJ1-2; D remains unclear. The V and J ends lost 0 bases and 4 bases respectively, with 12 bases between them. CDR1 MGHRA and CDR2 YSYEKL come from the germline V gene. There are 15 residues in the CDR3.

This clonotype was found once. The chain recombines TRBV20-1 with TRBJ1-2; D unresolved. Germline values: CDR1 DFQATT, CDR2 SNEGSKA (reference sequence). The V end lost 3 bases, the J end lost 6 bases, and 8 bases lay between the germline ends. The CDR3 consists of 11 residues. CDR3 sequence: CSASFVNGYTF. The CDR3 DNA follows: TGCAGTGCTAGCTTTGTCAATGGCTACACCTTC.

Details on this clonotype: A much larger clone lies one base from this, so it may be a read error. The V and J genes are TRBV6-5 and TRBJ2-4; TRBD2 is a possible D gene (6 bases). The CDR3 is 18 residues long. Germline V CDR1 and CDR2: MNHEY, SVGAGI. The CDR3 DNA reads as TGTACCAGCAGTTTGGGAAACGCGGGATTTCCTGGGGGGTACATTCAGTACTTC. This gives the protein CTSSLGNAGFPGGYIQYF.

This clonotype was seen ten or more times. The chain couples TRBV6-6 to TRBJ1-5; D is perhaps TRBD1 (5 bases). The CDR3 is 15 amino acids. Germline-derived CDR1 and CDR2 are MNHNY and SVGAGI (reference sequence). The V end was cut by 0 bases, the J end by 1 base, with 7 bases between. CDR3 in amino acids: CASSYSQGSNQPQHF. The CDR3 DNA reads TGTGCCAGCAGTTACTCCCAGGGAAGCAATCAGCCCCAGCATTTT.

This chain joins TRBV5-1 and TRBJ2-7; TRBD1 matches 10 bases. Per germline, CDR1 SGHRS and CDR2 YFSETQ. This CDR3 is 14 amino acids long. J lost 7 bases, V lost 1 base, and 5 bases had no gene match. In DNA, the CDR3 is TGCGCCAGCAGCTTGTGGGACAGGGGAGGTGAGCAGTACTTC. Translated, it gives CASSLWDRGGEQYF.

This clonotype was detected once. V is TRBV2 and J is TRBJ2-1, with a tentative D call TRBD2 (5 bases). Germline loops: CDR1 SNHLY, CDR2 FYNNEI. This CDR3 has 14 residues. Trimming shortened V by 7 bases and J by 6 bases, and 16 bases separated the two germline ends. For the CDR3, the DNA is TGTGCCAGCAAACCGAGGGTTTCTATCAATGAGCAGTTCTTC. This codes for CASKPRVSINEQFF.

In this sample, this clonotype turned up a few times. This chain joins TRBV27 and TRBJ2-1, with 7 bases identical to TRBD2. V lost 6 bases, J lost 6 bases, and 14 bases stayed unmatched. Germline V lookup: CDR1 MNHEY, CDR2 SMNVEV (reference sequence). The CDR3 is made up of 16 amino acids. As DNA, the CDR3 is TGTGCCAGCAGCCCTCCGAGAAGCGGGATCCCCAATGAGCAGTTCTTC. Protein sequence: CASSPPRSGIPNEQFF.

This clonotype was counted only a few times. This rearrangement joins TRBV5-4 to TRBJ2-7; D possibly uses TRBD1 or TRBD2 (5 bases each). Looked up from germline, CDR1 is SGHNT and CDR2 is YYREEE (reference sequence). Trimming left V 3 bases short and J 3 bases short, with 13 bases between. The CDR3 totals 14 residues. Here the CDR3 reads CASSWTFGGYEQYF. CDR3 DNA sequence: TGTGCCAGCAGCTGGACTTTTGGGGGCTACGAGCAGTACTTC.

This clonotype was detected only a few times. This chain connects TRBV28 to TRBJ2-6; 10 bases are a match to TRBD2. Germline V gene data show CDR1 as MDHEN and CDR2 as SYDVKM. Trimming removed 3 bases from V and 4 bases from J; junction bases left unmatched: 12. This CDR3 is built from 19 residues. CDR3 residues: CASSFIGASGSAGANVLTF. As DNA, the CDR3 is TGTGCCAGCAGTTTTATTGGGGCTAGCGGGAGTGCCGGGGCCAACGTCCTGACTTTC. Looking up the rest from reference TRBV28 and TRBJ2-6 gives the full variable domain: DVKVTQSSRYLVKRTGEKVFLECVQDMDHENMFWYRQDPGLGLRLIYFSYDVKMKEKGDIPEGYSVSREKKERFSLILESASTNQTSMYLCASSFIGASGSAGANVLTFGAGSRLTVL.

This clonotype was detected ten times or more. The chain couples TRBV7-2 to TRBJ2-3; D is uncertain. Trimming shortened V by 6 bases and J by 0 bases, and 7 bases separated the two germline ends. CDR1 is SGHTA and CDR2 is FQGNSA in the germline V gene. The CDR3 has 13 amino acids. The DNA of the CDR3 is TGTGCCAGCAGGGATGCGAGCACAGATACGCAGTATTTT. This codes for CASRDASTDTQYF.

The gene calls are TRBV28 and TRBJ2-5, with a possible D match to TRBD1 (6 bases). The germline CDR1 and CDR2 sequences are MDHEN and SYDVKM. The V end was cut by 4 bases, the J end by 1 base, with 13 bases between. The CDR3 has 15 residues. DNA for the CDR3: TGTGCCAGCAGTTCCCCCCCGACAGGCCAAGAGACCCAGTACTTC. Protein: CASSSPPTGQETQYF.

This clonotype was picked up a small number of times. CDR3 nucleotides: TGTGCCACCAGCAGAGATTGGGAGCACCAGACCCAGTACTTC. Protein: CATSRDWEHQTQYF. The rearrangement links TRBV15 to TRBJ2-5; maybe TRBD2 (5 bases). The CDR3 has 14 residues. V was pared by 0 bases and J by 6 bases, with 11 bases between. Germline CDR1 is LNHNV and CDR2 is YYDKDF (reference sequence).

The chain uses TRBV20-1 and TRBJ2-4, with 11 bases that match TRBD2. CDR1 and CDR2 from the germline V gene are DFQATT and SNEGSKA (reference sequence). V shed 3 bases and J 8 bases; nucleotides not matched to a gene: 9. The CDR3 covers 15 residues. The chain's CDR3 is CSARTFSGRADIQYF. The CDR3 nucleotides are TGCAGTGCTAGGACTTTTAGCGGGAGGGCCGACATTCAGTACTTC.

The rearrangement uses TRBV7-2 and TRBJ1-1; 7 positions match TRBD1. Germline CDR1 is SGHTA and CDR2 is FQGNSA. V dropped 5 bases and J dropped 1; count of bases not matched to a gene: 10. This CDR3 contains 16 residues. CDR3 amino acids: CASSQRQGGQNTEAFF. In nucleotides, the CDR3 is TGTGCCAGCAGCCAACGACAGGGAGGGCAGAACACTGAAGCTTTCTTT.

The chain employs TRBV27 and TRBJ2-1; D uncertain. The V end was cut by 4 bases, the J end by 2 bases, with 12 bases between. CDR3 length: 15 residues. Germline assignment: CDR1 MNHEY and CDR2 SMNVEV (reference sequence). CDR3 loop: CASSWGKTAYNEQFF. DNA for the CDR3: TGTGCCAGCAGTTGGGGAAAAACAGCCTACAATGAGCAGTTCTTC.

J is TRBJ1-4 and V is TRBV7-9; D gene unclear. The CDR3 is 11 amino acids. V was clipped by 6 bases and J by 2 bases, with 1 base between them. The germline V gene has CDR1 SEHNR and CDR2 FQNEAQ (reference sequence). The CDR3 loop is CASSTNEKLFF. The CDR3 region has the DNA TGTGCCAGCAGTACTAATGAAAAACTGTTTTTT.

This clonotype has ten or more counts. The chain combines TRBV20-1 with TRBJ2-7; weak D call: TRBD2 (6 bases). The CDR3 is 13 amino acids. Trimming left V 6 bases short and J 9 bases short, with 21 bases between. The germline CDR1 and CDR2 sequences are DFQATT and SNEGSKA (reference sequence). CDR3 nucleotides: TGCAGTGCAACAGGCTCGGGCGGGGTGGGGCAGTACTTC. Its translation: CSATGSGGVGQYF.